This TCR beta chain is drawn from a study of cytomegalovirus exposure and HLA in healthy donors. The CDR3 is 15 residues long. Between the trimmed V and J ends, which lost 0 bases and 1 base, there was a span of 10 bases. The V gene's germline CDR1 is SGHDT and CDR2 YYEEEE. Study-wide results and caveats: Within the 130 or so validation repertoires, first-cohort TCR clusters tended to co-occur, according to a later analysis.

About this clone itself: The antigen remains unidentified.

Generated by immunoSEQ multiplex PCR, the TCRdb table keeps only in-frame clones and is missing some. Counted here are roughly 59,000 clones, 85% to 95% occurring once; the ten biggest clones make up more than 6.5%. This receptor was taken from a woman between 18 and 29 years old in good health and CMV-seropositive. Input material: PBMCs. This chain connects TRBV5-6 to TRBJ1-1, with D possibly TRBD1 on 6 matching bases. CDR3 residues: CASSLVGTPNTEAFF. CDR3 nucleotides: TGTGCCAGCAGCTTGGTGGGGACACCGAACACTGAAGCTTTCTTT. Combining the CDR3 with reference TRBV5-6 and TRBJ1-1 gives the whole variable domain DAGVTQSPTHLIKTRGQQVTLRCSPKSGHDTVSWYQQALGQGPQFIFQYYEEEERQRGNFPDRFSGHQFPNYSSELNVNALLLGDSALYLCASSLVGTPNTEAFFGQGTRLTVV.